The source of this T cell receptor (beta chain) is a study of cytomegalovirus exposure and HLA in healthy donors. Study details: A data release that came early held tens of millions of unique TCRs from HLA-typed donors.

This CDR3 contains 17 residues. CDR1 is MDHEN, CDR2 SYDVKM, per germline. V lost 2 bases and J 5 bases, leaving 16 bases between the germline ends. Study-level findings and limits: Apart from CMV serostatus, no immune exposure information was available. In an earlier analysis, about 90% or about 30%: the productive usage of most TCR beta V segments.

Primers: 60 Vbeta forward and 13 Jbeta reverse. Libraries were prepared by immunoSEQ multiplex PCR; TCRdb keeps only in-frame clonotypes and omits some of them. The sample includes some 200,000 clones, over 75% of them seen just once. About this clone: Its antigen is unidentified.

The sequence came from a man in his late teens or twenties in good health and CMV-seronegative. Sequencing was done on a sample of PBMCs. The V gene is TRBV28, the J gene TRBJ1-6; D unclear. CDR3 DNA: TGTGCCAGCAGTTTACCCTCAGCCGGAGCCAATAATTCACCCCTCCACTTT. Its protein product is CASSLPSAGANNSPLHF. Combining the CDR3 with reference TRBV28 and TRBJ1-6 gives the whole variable domain DVKVTQSSRYLVKRTGEKVFLECVQDMDHENMFWYRQDPGLGLRLIYFSYDVKMKEKGDIPEGYSVSREKKERFSLILESASTNQTSMYLCASSLPSAGANNSPLHFGNGTRLTVT.